This entry features one T cell receptor (beta chain) sequence. Its specificity is not known. Naive-designated CD8 cells lacked CD45RO, were positively enriched for CCR7, and omitted terminally differentiated effector memory CD45RA+ cells. The sample is drawn from a study of shared clonotypes between healthy human individuals. For sorted subsets, 150 to 250 ng DNA per replicate equaled tens of thousands of T cell genomes. The authors' processing: Junction-only sequences without quality scores were provided by ImmunoSEQ, so filtering was different. Profiled with immunoSEQ multiplex PCR; TCRdb holds only in-frame clones, not every one. That table furnishes V, J and clone size, whereas the DNA furnished D and trimming. The repertoire consists of around 650,000 clones, with around 96% occurring once and the leading ten covering 0.095% to 0.13%. Study results and limitations: Blood alone was sampled, and tissue repertoires likely differ. Clonotype sharing across a few donors was observed for around 5% of naive CD4 clonotypes.

The germline gives CDR1 LNHDA, CDR2 SQIVND (reference sequence). The CDR3 is made up of 14 amino acids. The V segment lost 6 bases and the J segment 6 bases; nucleotides outside the gene matches: 7. This clonotype was obtained from a woman younger than 45 in good health. The gene calls are TRBV19 and TRBJ2-7; 11 bases match TRBD2. The sample taken for sequencing was naive CD8+ T cells sorted from blood. CDR3 residues: CASRLAGGPGEQYF. In DNA form, the CDR3 reads TGTGCCAGTAGATTAGCGGGAGGGCCTGGCGAGCAGTACTTC.